This entry features one T cell receptor (beta chain) sequence. The data originate from a study of cytomegalovirus exposure and HLA in healthy donors. Sequenced by immunoSEQ multiplex PCR; TCRdb stores in-frame clones only, minus some. The repertoire holds tens of thousands of clones, with roughly 92% as singletons. Germline lookup yields CDR1 SGHTA and CDR2 FQGNSA. The CDR3 has 11 residues. Trimming stripped 6 bases from V and 5 bases from J, with 6 bases between. Sequencing input: PBMCs. This TCR was sampled from a man aged 18 to 30 in good health and CMV-seronegative. The chain links TRBV7-2 to TRBJ2-3; maybe TRBD2 (5 bases). CDR3 in amino acids: CASRRVDTQYF. CDR3 nucleotide sequence: TGTGCCAGCAGGAGGGTAGATACGCAGTATTTT.